This entry describes one T cell receptor (beta chain). These data belong to a study of blood T cell repertoires in COVID-19. Study information: The United States, Italy and Spain provided the acute and convalescent COVID-19 samples. T cells, B-cell-depleted T cells, or PBMCs provided the cDNA or gDNA that served as material.

Germline values: CDR1 MNHEY, CDR2 SMNVEV (reference sequence). V shed 6 bases and J shed 0 bases, with 18 bases lying between them. The CDR3 is 17 residues long. In the authors' workflow: Cell counts per sample came from amplifying reference gene primers. Generated by immunoSEQ multiplex PCR, the TCRdb table keeps only in-frame clones and is missing some. V and J calls and clone size are as listed in that table; D and trimming were resolved from the DNA. The sample records 99,000 or so clones, about 89% being singletons. This chain uses TRBV27 with TRBJ2-4, with a tentative D call TRBD2 (6 bases). This clonotype originated in a human donor in a cohort sampled during active COVID-19. Specimen: peripheral blood. Here the CDR3 reads CASSEGGKALAKNIQYF. The CDR3 nucleotides are TGTGCCAGCAGCGAGGGAGGAAAAGCACTAGCCAAAAACATTCAGTACTTC.